This T cell receptor (beta chain) was captured by sequencing in a study of lymphopenia after photon versus proton radiotherapy. Overall study results and limits: Survival link was tested only in deceased patients; proton benefit remains a possibility. Relative stability marked proton patients; photon patients lost diversity and naive cells.

The table came from immunoSEQ multiplex PCR; TCRdb's copy has only in-frame clones and leaves some out. The sample carries approximately 22,000 clones, about 85% recorded once. Germline V gives CDR1 LGHNA, CDR2 YNFKEQ. The CDR3 contains 17 residues. The V segment lost 4 bases and the J segment 2 bases; nucleotides outside the gene matches: 5. Remarks on this clone: Its antigen is unknown.

This specimen was peripheral blood, taken from a patient treated with photon-based radiotherapy. The source is a man aged 55-75 years with pancreatic cancer. The chain links TRBV4-2 to TRBJ2-3; 14 nucleotides agree with TRBD2. The chain's CDR3 is CASSRGLAGGNTDTQYF. The CDR3 nucleotides read TGTGCCAGCAGCCGCGGACTAGCGGGGGGAAACACAGATACGCAGTATTTT.